The 15 T cell receptor beta chains given below trace back to one sample, sequenced in a study of CD8+ T cells in alopecia areata. Extracted from the samples, RNA was reverse transcribed into cDNA to serve as the sequencing template. The table came from immunoSEQ multiplex PCR; TCRdb's copy has only in-frame clones and leaves some out. The profile shows 85,000 to 95,000 clones, 70% to 85% of them singletons. Treatment given: oral pan-JAK inhibitor, 5-10 mg twice daily. Sample: CD8+ T cells sorted from blood, taken at week 44, from a patient treated with tofacitinib. The origin of the receptors is a human donor with alopecia areata.

The V and J genes are TRBV7-8 and TRBJ2-1; 11 nucleotides line up with TRBD2. There are 16 residues in the CDR3. The trim removed 8 bases at V and 8 bases at J, leaving 14 bases unmatched. Germline V gene data show CDR1 as SGHVS and CDR2 as FQNEAQ. CDR3 nucleotides: TGTGCCAGCTCCCCCGTAGCGGGGGGGCCCCGGGATGAGCAGTTCTTC. Its protein product is CASSPVAGGPRDEQFF.

The gene calls are TRBV19 and TRBJ1-2, with 7 bases that match TRBD1. V was pared by 5 bases and J by 5 bases, with 11 bases of the junction left unmatched. The CDR3 loop spans 15 amino acids. The germline V gene has CDR1 LNHDA and CDR2 SQIVND (reference sequence). CDR3 residues: CASSYGGQALYGYTF. DNA of the CDR3: TGTGCCAGTAGTTATGGTGGACAGGCCCTATATGGCTACACCTTC.

The chain has TRBV7-8 and TRBJ2-7; 7 bases agree with TRBD1. V gave up 5 bases and J gave up 5 bases; unmatched junction bases: 9. This CDR3 contains 14 residues. Germline V gene sequence: CDR1 SGHVS, CDR2 FQNEAQ. The CDR3 region has the DNA TGTGCCAGCAGCGCCTACAGGGGCAGCGACGAGCAGTACTTC. Translation: CASSAYRGSDEQYF.

This clone was picked up one time. This chain connects TRBV23-1 to TRBJ2-7; 9 positions match TRBD1. TRBV23-1 is an ORF for which the function is uncertain. V lost 8 bases and J lost 3; bases outside the gene matches: 20. This CDR3 is built from 18 residues. This CDR3 is CASRPLGQGGEGDYEQYF. The CDR3 DNA reads as TGCGCCAGCCGCCCTCTGGGACAGGGTGGAGAAGGGGACTACGAGCAGTACTTC.

This sequence joins TRBV27 and TRBJ1-1; D gene unclear. The CDR3 sequence is 13 residues long. Trimming cost V 3 bases and J 1 base, with 6 bases left between them. The germline V gene encodes CDR1 MNHEY and CDR2 SMNVEV (reference sequence). The DNA of the CDR3 is TGTGCCAGCAGTTTGTCCCCGAACACTGAAGCTTTCTTT. Protein product: CASSLSPNTEAFF.

The chain combines TRBV6-6 with TRBJ2-2; no clear D gene. Germline values: CDR1 MNHNY, CDR2 SVGAGI (reference sequence). The CDR3 spans 14 residues. Trimming stripped 4 bases from V and 1 base from J, with 7 bases between. DNA for the CDR3: TGTGCCAGCAGTTTTGGGGAGAACACCGGGGAGCTGTTTTTT. Protein: CASSFGENTGELFF.

The chain recombines TRBV27 with TRBJ2-7, with 7 bases that match TRBD2. In germline, CDR1 is MNHEY, CDR2 SMNVEV (reference sequence). Trimming removed 3 bases from V and 0 bases from J; junction bases left unmatched: 5. The CDR3 loop spans 15 amino acids. For the CDR3, the DNA is TGTGCCAGCAGTTTCCTAGGCGGGAGCTCCTACGAGCAGTACTTC. It codes for CASSFLGGSSYEQYF.

The chain links TRBV7-8 to TRBJ2-1; the match to TRBD1 covers 9 bases. Germline CDR1 reads SGHVS; CDR2 reads FQNEAQ. This CDR3 contains 18 residues. V trimming: 6 bases; J trimming: 0 bases; junction bases outside the gene matches: 12. The DNA for the CDR3 is TGTGCCAGCAGTTCCCGAGGACCGACAGGGGGCTCCTACAATGAGCAGTTCTTC. Its translation: CASSSRGPTGGSYNEQFF.

The chain couples TRBV27 to TRBJ2-3; D not resolved. Trimming took 7 bases from V and 0 from J, leaving 8 bases between them. The CDR3 contains 13 residues. Germline CDR1 and CDR2: MNHEY and SMNVEV (reference sequence). This CDR3 reads CASTSMSTDTQYF. CDR3 in DNA: TGTGCCAGCACGAGTATGAGCACAGATACGCAGTATTTT.

The CDR3 region is CASSLVGGAVDTQYF. The CDR3 coding sequence is TGTGCCAGCAGCTTAGTTGGGGGGGCCGTCGATACGCAGTATTTT. This rearrangement joins TRBV11-2 to TRBJ2-3, with D maybe TRBD2 (7 bases). V dropped 1 base and J dropped 6 bases, with 14 bases sitting between them. In germline, CDR1 is SGHAT, CDR2 FQNNGV. This CDR3 is built from 15 residues.

Comment on this clone: Other DNA sequences in this specimen translate into the identical CDR3. This chain joins TRBV4-3 and TRBJ2-7; D tentatively fits TRBD1 or TRBD2 (5 bases each). CDR1 is LGHNA and CDR2 is YSLEER in the germline V gene. V was pared by 0 bases and J by 0 bases, with 12 bases between. This CDR3 is built from 16 residues. The DNA of the CDR3 is TGCGCCAGCAGCCAAGATTACCCAGGGAGCTCCTACGAGCAGTACTTC. Its protein is CASSQDYPGSSYEQYF.

This clone has more than one count but fewer than ten. The chain couples TRBV29-1 to TRBJ2-5, with D perhaps TRBD2 (6 bases). V lost 1 base and J lost 5, with 14 bases in between. The CDR3 consists of 14 residues. CDR1 is SQVTM, CDR2 ANQGSEA, per germline. CDR3 residues: CSVEGLRESETQYF. The CDR3 nucleotides are TGCAGCGTTGAAGGGTTGCGGGAATCGGAGACCCAGTACTTC.

V is TRBV29-1 and J is TRBJ1-2, with D tentatively TRBD1 (5 bases). Germline values: CDR1 SQVTM, CDR2 ANQGSEA. This CDR3 comprises 13 residues. With 2 bases removed from V and 7 bases from J, the gap between germline ends came to 14 bases. CDR3 region: CSVEFPGTIGYTF. The DNA of the CDR3 is TGCAGCGTTGAATTCCCAGGGACGATTGGCTACACCTTC.

This clone was detected a few times. The chain links TRBV7-8 to TRBJ2-7, with D hard to call. Germline CDR1 is SGHVS and CDR2 is FQNEAQ. The germline V and J ends were trimmed by 3 bases and 4 bases, with 19 bases remaining between them. This CDR3 has 16 amino acids. The DNA for the CDR3 is TGTGCCAGCAGCTTCCCTCAAAAAGAGGTGGATTACGAGCAGTACTTC. This encodes CASSFPQKEVDYEQYF. The complete variable domain, with remaining parts taken from reference TRBV7-8 and TRBJ2-7, reads GAGVSQSPRYKVAKRGQDVALRCDPISGHVSLFWYQQALGQGPEFLTYFQNEAQLDKSGLPSDRFFAERPEGSVSTLKIQRTQQEDSAVYLCASSFPQKEVDYEQYFGPGTRLTVT.

This clone was detected a few times. V gene TRBV2 combines with J gene TRBJ2-7, with a weak D call TRBD1 (6 bases). With 10 bases removed from V and 1 base from J, the gap between germline ends came to 20 bases. Germline CDR1 reads SNHLY; CDR2 reads FYNNEI. The CDR3 is made up of 15 amino acids. This chain's CDR3 is CANTVAGTLSYEQYF. The CDR3 DNA follows: TGTGCCAACACCGTAGCCGGGACACTGTCCTACGAGCAGTACTTC.